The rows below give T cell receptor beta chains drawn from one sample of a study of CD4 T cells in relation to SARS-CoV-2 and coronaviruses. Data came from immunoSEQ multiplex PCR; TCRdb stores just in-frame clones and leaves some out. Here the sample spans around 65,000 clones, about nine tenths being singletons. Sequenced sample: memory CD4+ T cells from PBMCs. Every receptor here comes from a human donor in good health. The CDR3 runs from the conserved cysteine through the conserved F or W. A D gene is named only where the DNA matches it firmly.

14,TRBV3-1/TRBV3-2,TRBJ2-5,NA,CASSVRGGRETQYF,TGTGCCAGCAGCGTTAGGGGGGGCCGAGAGACCCAGTACTTC
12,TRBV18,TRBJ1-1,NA,CASSRQDTEAFF,TGTGCCAGCTCACGACAGGACACTGAAGCTTTCTTT
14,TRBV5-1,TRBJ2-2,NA,CASRSGPLTGELFF,TGCGCCAGCAGGTCCGGACCTCTCACCGGGGAGCTGTTTTTT
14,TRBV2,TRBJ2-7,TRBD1,CASRNTGGAYEQYF,TGTGCCAGCAGGAATACAGGGGGCGCCTACGAGCAGTACTTC
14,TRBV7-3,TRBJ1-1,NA,CASSSRGANTEAFF,TGTGCCAGCAGCTCCCGGGGAGCGAACACTGAAGCTTTCTTT
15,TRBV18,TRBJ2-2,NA,CASSPNWGNTGELFF,TGTGCCAGCTCACCAAATTGGGGAAACACCGGGGAGCTGTTTTTT
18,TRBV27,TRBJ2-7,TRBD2,CASRSKGLAGGVAYEQYF,TGTGCCAGCCGCTCAAAGGGACTAGCGGGAGGAGTGGCCTACGAGCAGTACTTC
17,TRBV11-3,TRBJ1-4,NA,CASSLRGWSLPDEKLFF,TGTGCCAGCAGCTTAAGGGGGTGGAGCCTTCCTGACGAAAAACTGTTTTTT
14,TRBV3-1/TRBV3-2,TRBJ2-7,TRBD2,CASSQETSAHEQYF,TGTGCCAGCAGCCAAGAAACTAGCGCCCACGAGCAGTACTTC
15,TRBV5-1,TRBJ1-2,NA,CASSLEVRFNYGYTF,TGCGCCAGCAGCCTAGAAGTGCGATTTAACTATGGCTACACCTTC
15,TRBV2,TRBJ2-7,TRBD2,CASSGGLAGDVEQYF,TGTGCCAGCAGTGGAGGACTAGCGGGAGACGTCGAGCAGTACTTC
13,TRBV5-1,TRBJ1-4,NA,CASSLGGNEKLFF,TGCGCCAGCAGCTTGGGAGGGAATGAAAAACTGTTTTTT
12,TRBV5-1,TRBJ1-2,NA,CASSLLAGGYTF,TGCGCCAGCAGCTTGTTGGCAGGGGGCTACACCTTC
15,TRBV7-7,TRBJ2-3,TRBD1,CASSARQGEVDTQYF,TGTGCTAGCAGCGCGCGACAGGGAGAGGTGGATACGCAGTATTTT
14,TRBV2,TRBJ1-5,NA,CASSETRGNQPQHF,TGTGCCAGCAGTGAAACTAGGGGCAATCAGCCCCAGCATTTT